The 10 T cell receptor beta chains given below trace back to one sample, sequenced in a study of low-dose radiotherapy and immunotherapy resistance in tumors. Time point noted: before trial treatment. Both TCRalpha and TCRbeta chains were reverse transcribed with V-gene-specific primers. The authors amplified TCRs for 20 to 25 PCR cycles with a constant-region primer and a V-primer adapter. One entry per CDR3 protein, called by TCRdb with MiXCR from the reads. The data show 60,000 to 90,000 distinct CDR3 sequences, 31% seen once. Sample: PBMCs, taken before treatment. Source of these receptors: a female donor with ovarian cancer.

Details on this clonotype: A far larger clone is a single base away, which makes a read error likely. V gene TRBV10-3 combines with J gene TRBJ2-1; TRBD2 might be the D (5 bases). The CDR3 spans 14 residues. With 3 bases removed from V and 4 bases from J, the gap between germline ends came to 10 bases. Per the germline V gene, CDR1 is ENHRY and CDR2 is SYGVKD. DNA of the CDR3: TGTGCCATCAGTGAAGCGGCGCTGTACAATGAGCAGTTCTTC. It yields the protein CAISEAALYNEQFF.

The sample holds a few counts of this clonotype. The chain couples TRBV3-1 to TRBJ2-1; D is undetermined. This CDR3 comprises 12 residues. V lost 0 bases and J lost 7, with 4 bases in between. Per germline, CDR1 LGHDT and CDR2 YNNKEL (reference sequence). The CDR3 DNA reads TGTGCCAGCAGCCAAGAGGTAAATGAGCAGTTCTTC. This codes for CASSQEVNEQFF.

There are a few counts of this clonotype. A far larger clone lies a single base away; this is likely a read error. The chain carries TRBV6-8 and TRBJ2-7; D possibly matches TRBD1 or TRBD2 (5 bases each). The germline V and J ends were trimmed by 6 bases and 2 bases, with 23 bases remaining between them. Germline V gene lookup returns CDR1 MNHGY and CDR2 SAAAGT. CDR3 size: 17 residues. The CDR3 spells CASSPGRGSHFAYEQYF. The CDR3 coding sequence is TGTGCCAGCAGCCCGGGACGGGGATCACATTTTGCCTACGAGCAGTACTTC.

This clonotype showed up many times. This CDR3 reads CSARGFRGNTIYF. In DNA, the CDR3 is TGCAGTGCTAGAGGTTTTAGAGGAAACACCATATATTTT. The chain has TRBV20-1 and TRBJ1-3; no clear D. The CDR3 is 13 residues long. Deletions cut 1 base from V and 4 bases from J, with 8 bases between. CDR1 and CDR2 (germline): DFQATT, SNEGSKA (reference sequence).

The sample holds many counts of this clonotype. CDR3 bases: TGTGCCAGCAGCTTAATGACAGGGACGGGCAATCAGCCCCAGCATTTT. Its translation is CASSLMTGTGNQPQHF. V and J are TRBV5-6 and TRBJ1-5; TRBD1 agrees at 7 bases. The ends lost 2 bases at V and 2 bases at J; junction bases unmatched: 7. CDR3 size: 16 residues. Germline V gene lookup returns CDR1 SGHDT and CDR2 YYEEEE.

This clonotype was observed at least ten times. The chain joins TRBV28 to TRBJ2-7; 7 bases map to TRBD1. Germline-derived CDR1 and CDR2 are MDHEN and SYDVKM. CDR3 size: 15 residues. Germline trimming cut 5 bases from V and 0 bases from J; bases unmatched to any gene: 7. Written as DNA, the CDR3 is TGTGCCAGCAGTCCCAGGGGGTTTAGCTCCTACGAGCAGTACTTC. It codes for CASSPRGFSSYEQYF.

The J gene is TRBJ1-4, the V gene TRBV28; 9 positions agree with TRBD1. The V segment lost 1 base and the J segment 0 bases; nucleotides outside the gene matches: 12. Germline CDR1 and CDR2: MDHEN and SYDVKM. The CDR3 is made up of 20 amino acids. Here the CDR3 reads CASSLSGDRGSVSTNEKLFF. The CDR3 DNA is TGTGCCAGCAGTTTATCAGGCGACAGGGGGTCCGTTTCAACTAATGAAAAACTGTTTTTT.

This clonotype appeared a few times. The chain joins TRBV24-1 to TRBJ2-2; TRBD1 or TRBD2 may be the D gene (6 bases each). This CDR3 is 15 amino acids long. CDR1 and CDR2 (germline): KGHDR, SFDVKD. The V end was cut by 6 bases, the J end by 0 bases, with 10 bases between. The CDR3 sequence is CATSSGAPNTGELFF. The DNA for the CDR3 is TGTGCCACCAGTTCGGGGGCCCCGAACACCGGGGAGCTGTTTTTT.

This clonotype was observed many times. The chain carries TRBV28 and TRBJ1-5; tentative D call: TRBD1 (5 bases). The V end was cut by 6 bases, the J end by 3 bases, with 15 bases between. This CDR3 is 15 amino acids long. Germline CDR1 and CDR2: MDHEN and SYDVKM. The CDR3: CASRDTQGPNQPQHF. The CDR3 DNA reads as TGTGCCAGCAGGGATACTCAGGGACCCAATCAGCCCCAGCATTTT.

In its sample, this clonotype was seen a few times. The rearrangement uses TRBV7-8 and TRBJ2-5; 13 nucleotides agree with TRBD2. The CDR3 consists of 16 residues. CDR1 SGHVS and CDR2 FQNEAQ come from the germline V gene. The ends lost 0 bases at V and 5 bases at J; junction bases unmatched: 3. This CDR3 is CASSLAGLAGRETQYF. As DNA, the CDR3 is TGTGCCAGCAGCTTAGCGGGACTAGCGGGACGGGAGACCCAGTACTTC. The full variable domain, its missing parts supplied by reference TRBV7-8 and TRBJ2-5, is GAGVSQSPRYKVAKRGQDVALRCDPISGHVSLFWYQQALGQGPEFLTYFQNEAQLDKSGLPSDRFFAERPEGSVSTLKIQRTQQEDSAVYLCASSLAGLAGRETQYFGPGTRLLVL.